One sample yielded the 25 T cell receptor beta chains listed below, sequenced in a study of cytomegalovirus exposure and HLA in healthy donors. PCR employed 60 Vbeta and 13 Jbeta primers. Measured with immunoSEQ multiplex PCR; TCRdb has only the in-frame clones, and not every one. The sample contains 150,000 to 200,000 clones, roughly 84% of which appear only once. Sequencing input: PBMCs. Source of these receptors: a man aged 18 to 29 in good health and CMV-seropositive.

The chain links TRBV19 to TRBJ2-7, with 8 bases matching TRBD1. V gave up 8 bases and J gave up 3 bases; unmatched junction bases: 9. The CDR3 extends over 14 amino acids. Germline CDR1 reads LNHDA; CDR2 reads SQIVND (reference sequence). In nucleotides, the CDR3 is TGTGCCAGTGCGACCGGACAGGGATACTACGAGCAGTACTTC. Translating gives CASATGQGYYEQYF.

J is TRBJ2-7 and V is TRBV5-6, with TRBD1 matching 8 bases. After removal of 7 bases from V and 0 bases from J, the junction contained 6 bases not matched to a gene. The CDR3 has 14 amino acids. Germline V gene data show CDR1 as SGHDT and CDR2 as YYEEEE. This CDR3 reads CASGRTGSSYEQYF. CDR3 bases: TGTGCCAGCGGACGGACAGGGAGCTCCTACGAGCAGTACTTC.

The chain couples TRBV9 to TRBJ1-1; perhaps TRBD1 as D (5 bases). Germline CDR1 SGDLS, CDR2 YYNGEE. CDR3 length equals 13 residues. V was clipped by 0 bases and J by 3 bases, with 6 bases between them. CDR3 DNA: TGTGCCAGCAGCGTAGGGGGCCACACTGAAGCTTTCTTT. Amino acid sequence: CASSVGGHTEAFF.

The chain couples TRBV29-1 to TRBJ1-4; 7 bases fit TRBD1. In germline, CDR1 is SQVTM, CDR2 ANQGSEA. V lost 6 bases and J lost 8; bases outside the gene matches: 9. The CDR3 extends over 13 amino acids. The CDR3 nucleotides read TGCAGCGTCGCGACAGGGCCATGGGAAAAACTGTTTTTT. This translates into CSVATGPWEKLFF.

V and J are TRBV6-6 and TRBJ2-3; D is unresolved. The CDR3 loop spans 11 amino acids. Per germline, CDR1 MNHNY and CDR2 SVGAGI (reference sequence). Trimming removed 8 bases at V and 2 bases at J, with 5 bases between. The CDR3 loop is CASLYTDTQYF. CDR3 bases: TGTGCCAGCTTGTACACAGATACGCAGTATTTT.

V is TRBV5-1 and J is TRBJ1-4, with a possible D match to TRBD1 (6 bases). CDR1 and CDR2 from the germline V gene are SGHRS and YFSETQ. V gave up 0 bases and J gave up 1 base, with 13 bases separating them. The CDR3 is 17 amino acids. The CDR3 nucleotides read TGCGCCAGCAGCTTGGAGCCAGGGGAAGAAACTAATGAAAAACTGTTTTTT. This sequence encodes CASSLEPGEETNEKLFF.

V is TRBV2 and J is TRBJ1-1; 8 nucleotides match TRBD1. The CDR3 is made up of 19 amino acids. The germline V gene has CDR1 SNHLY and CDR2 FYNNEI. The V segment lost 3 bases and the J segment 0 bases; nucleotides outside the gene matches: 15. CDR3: CASSEGRGRGRGVNTEAFF. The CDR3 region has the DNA TGTGCCAGCAGTGAGGGCAGGGGGCGCGGGAGGGGGGTGAACACTGAAGCTTTCTTT.

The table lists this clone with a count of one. The CDR3: CASSLASAGEQYF. DNA for the CDR3: TGTGCCAGCAGCTTAGCATCCGCGGGCGAGCAGTACTTC. The V call is TRBV7-9, the J call TRBJ2-7; possible D gene TRBD2, 5 bases. The germline CDR1 and CDR2 sequences are SEHNR and FQNEAQ (reference sequence). V lost 0 bases to trimming and J lost 6 bases, with 9 bases between them. The CDR3 covers 13 residues.

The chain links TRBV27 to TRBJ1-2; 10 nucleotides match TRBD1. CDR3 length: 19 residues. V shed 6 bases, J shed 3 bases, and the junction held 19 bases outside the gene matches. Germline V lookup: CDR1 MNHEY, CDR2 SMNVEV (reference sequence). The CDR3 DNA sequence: TGTGCCAGCAGACGACAGGGGGCTGAGGGCTATAGTAAGGACTATGGCTACACCTTC. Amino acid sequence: CASRRQGAEGYSKDYGYTF.

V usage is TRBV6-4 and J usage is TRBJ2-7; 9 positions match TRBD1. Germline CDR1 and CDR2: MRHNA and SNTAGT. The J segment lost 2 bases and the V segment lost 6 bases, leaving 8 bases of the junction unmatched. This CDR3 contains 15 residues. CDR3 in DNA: TGTGCCAGCAGGGAATCCGGGACAGGGCCCTACGAGCAGTACTTC. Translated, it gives CASRESGTGPYEQYF.

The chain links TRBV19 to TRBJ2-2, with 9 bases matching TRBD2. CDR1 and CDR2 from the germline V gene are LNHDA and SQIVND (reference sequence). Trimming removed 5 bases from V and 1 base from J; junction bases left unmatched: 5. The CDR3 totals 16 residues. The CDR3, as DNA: TGTGCCAGTAGTGTTAGCGGGGGCAGGAACACCGGGGAGCTGTTTTTT. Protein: CASSVSGGRNTGELFF.

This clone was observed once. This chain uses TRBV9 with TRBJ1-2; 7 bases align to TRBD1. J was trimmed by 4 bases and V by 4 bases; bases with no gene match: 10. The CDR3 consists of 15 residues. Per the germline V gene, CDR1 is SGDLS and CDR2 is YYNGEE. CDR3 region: CASSQVPGQPYGYTF. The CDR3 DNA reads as TGTGCCAGCAGCCAAGTTCCGGGACAGCCCTATGGCTACACCTTC.

CDR3 region: CASSGRGGDTGELFF. Written as DNA, the CDR3 is TGTGCCAGCAGTGGCCGGGGGGGGGACACCGGGGAGCTGTTTTTT. This chain links TRBV6-6 with TRBJ2-2; TRBD2 matches 8 bases. The trim removed 5 bases at V and 3 bases at J, leaving 5 bases unmatched. The CDR3 length is 15 residues. The germline V gene has CDR1 MNHNY and CDR2 SVGAGI (reference sequence).

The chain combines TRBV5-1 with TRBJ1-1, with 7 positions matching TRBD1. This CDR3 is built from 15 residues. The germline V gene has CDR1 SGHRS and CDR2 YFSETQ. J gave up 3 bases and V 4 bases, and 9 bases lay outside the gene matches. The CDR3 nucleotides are TGCGCCAGCAGCCCTGGCGCAGGGGGTGACACTGAAGCTTTCTTT. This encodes CASSPGAGGDTEAFF.

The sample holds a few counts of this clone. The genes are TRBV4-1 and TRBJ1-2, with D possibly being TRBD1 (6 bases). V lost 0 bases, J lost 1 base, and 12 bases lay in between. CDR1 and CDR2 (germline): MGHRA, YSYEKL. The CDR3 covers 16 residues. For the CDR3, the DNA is TGCGCCAGCAGCCAAGACCTAAGACAGGTTAACTATGGCTACACCTTC. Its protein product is CASSQDLRQVNYGYTF.

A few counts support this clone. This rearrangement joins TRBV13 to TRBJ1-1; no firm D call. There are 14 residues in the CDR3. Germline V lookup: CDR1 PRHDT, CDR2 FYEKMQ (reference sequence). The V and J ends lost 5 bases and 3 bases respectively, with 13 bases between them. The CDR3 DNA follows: TGTGCCAGCAGCCCCACTTTTGAAGACACTGAAGCTTTCTTT. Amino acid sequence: CASSPTFEDTEAFF.

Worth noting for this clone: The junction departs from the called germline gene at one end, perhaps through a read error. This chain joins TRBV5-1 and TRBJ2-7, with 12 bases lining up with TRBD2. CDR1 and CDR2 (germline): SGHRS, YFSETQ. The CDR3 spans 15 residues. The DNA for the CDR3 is TGCGCCAGCAGCAAGACTAGCGGGGGTGCCTACGAGCGGTACTTC. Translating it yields CASSKTSGGAYERYF.

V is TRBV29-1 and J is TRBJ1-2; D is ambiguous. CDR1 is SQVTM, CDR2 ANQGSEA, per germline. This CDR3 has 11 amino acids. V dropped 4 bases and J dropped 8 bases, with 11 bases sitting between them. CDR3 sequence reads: CSVGGLEGYTF. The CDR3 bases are TGCAGCGTTGGAGGGTTAGAGGGCTACACCTTC.

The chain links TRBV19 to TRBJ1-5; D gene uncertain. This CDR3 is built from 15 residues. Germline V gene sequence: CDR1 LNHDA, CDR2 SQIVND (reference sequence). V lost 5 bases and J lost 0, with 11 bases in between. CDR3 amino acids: CASSSTSNSNQPQHF. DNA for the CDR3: TGTGCCAGTAGTTCGACATCCAATAGCAATCAGCCCCAGCATTTT.

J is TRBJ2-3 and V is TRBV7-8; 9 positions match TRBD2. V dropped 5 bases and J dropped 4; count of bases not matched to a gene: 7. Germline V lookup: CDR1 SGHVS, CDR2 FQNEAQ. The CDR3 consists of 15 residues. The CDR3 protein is CASSQRGGGADTQYF. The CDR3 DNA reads TGTGCCAGCAGCCAACGCGGGGGGGGAGCAGATACGCAGTATTTT.

In DNA form, the CDR3 reads TGTGCCATCAGTCACAAACAGGGGGACTCCTACAATGAGCAGTTCTTC. Protein product: CAISHKQGDSYNEQFF. The V and J genes are TRBV10-3 and TRBJ2-1, with 8 bases lining up with TRBD1. V lost 5 bases and J lost 0; bases outside the gene matches: 6. The germline V gene has CDR1 ENHRY and CDR2 SYGVKD. The CDR3 is 16 residues long.

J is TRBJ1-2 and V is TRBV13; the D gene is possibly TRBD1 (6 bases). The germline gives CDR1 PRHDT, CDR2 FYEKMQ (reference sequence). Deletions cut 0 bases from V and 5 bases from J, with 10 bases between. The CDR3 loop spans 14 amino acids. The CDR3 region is CASSLGGGSYGYTF. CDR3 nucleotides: TGTGCCAGCAGCTTAGGAGGGGGAAGTTATGGCTACACCTTC.

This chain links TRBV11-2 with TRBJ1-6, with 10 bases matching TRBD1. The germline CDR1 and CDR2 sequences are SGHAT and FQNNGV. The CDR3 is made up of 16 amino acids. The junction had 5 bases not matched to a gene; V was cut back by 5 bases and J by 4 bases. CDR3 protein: CASSTPGQGYNSPLHF. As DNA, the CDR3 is TGTGCCAGCAGCACCCCGGGACAGGGGTATAATTCACCCCTCCACTTT. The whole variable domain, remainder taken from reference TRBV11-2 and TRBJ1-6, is EAGVAQSPRYKIIEKRQSVAFWCNPISGHATLYWYQQILGQGPKLLIQFQNNGVVDDSQLPKDRFSAERLKGVDSTLKIQPAKLEDSAVYLCASSTPGQGYNSPLHFGNGTRLTVT.

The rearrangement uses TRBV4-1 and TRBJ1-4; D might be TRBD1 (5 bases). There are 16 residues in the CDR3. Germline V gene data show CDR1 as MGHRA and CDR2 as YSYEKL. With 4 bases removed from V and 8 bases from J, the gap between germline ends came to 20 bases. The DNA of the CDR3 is TGCGCCAGCAGCCCCCGCGGGGGGTCGGGTGCGGAAAAACTGTTTTTT. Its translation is CASSPRGGSGAEKLFF.

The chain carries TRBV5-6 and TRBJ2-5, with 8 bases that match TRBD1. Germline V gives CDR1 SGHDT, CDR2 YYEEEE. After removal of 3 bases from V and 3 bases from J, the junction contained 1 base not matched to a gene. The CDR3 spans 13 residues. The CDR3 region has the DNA TGTGCCAGCAGCTGGGGACAGGAAGAGACCCAGTACTTC. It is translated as CASSWGQEETQYF.